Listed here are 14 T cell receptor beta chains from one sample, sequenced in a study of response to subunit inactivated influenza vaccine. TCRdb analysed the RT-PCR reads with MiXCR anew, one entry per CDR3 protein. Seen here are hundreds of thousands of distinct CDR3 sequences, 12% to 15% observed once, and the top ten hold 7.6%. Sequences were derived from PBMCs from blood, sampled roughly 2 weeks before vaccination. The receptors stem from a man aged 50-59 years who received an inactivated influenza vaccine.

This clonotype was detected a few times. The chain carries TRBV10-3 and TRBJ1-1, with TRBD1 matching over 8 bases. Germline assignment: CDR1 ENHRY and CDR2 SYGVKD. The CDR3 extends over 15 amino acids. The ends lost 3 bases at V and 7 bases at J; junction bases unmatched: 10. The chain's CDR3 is CAISEGTGFGDEAFF. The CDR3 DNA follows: TGTGCCATCAGTGAAGGGACAGGATTCGGGGATGAAGCTTTCTTT.

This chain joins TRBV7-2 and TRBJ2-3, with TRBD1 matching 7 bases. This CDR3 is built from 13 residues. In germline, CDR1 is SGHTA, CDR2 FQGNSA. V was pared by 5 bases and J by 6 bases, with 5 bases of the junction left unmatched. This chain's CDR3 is CASSADRVDTQYF. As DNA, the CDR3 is TGTGCCAGCAGCGCCGACAGGGTTGATACGCAGTATTTT.

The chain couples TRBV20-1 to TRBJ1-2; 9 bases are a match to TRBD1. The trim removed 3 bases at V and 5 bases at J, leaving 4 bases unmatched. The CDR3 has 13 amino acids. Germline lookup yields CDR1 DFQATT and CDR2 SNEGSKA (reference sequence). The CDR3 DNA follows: TGCAGTGCTAGTTCGGGACAGGGTTATGGCTACACCTTC. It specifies CSASSGQGYGYTF.

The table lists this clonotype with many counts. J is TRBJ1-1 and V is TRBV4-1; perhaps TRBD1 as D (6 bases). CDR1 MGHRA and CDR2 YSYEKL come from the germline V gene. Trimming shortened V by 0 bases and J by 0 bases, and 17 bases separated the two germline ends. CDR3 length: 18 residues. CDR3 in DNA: TGCGCCAGCAGCCAAGATACAGGGACAACCTCCATGAACACTGAAGCTTTCTTT. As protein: CASSQDTGTTSMNTEAFF.

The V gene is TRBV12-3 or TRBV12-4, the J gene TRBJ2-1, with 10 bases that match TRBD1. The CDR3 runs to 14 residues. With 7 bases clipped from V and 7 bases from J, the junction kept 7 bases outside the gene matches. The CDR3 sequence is CASTPGQGRNEQFF. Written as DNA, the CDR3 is TGTGCCAGCACCCCGGGACAGGGGAGGAATGAGCAGTTCTTC.

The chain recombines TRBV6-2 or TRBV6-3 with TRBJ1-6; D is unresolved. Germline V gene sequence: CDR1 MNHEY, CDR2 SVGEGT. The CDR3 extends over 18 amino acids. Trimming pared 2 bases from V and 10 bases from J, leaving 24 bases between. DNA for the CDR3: TGTGCCAGCAGTTACGAAGTGGCCAGGCGGGCGGCGAGGTCACCCCTCCACTTT. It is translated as CASSYEVARRAARSPLHF.

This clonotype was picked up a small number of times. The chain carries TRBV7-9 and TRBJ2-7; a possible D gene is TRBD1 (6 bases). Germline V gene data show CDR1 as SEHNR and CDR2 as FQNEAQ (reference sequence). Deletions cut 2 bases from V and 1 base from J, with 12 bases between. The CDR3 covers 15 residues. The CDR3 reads CASSLPLDRSYEQYF. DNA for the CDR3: TGTGCCAGCAGCTTACCACTGGACAGATCCTACGAGCAGTACTTC.

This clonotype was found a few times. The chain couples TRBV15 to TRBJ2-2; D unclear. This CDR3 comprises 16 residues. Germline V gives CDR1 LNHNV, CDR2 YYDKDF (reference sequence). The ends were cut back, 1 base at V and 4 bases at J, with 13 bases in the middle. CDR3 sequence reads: CATSRVAYSSTGELFF. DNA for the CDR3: TGTGCCACCAGCAGAGTGGCCTACTCCAGCACCGGGGAGCTGTTTTTT.

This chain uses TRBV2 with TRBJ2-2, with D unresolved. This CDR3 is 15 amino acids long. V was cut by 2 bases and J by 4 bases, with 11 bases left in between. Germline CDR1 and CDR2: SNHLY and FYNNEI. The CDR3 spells CASSENTKSTGELFF. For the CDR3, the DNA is TGTGCCAGCAGTGAAAACACTAAGAGCACCGGGGAGCTGTTTTTT.

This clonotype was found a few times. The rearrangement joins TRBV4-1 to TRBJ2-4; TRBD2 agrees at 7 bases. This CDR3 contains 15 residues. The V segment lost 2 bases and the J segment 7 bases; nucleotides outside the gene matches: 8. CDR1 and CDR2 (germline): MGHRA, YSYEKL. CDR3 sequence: CASSQFSGGVNIQYF. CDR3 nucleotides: TGCGCCAGCAGCCAATTTTCGGGAGGTGTTAACATTCAGTACTTC.

The CDR3 loop is CSARLPGLMHYGYTF. The CDR3 bases are TGCAGCGCCAGACTACCGGGACTTATGCACTATGGCTACACCTTC. V usage is TRBV29-1 and J usage is TRBJ1-2; maybe TRBD1 (5 bases). Germline values: CDR1 SQVTM, CDR2 ANQGSEA. V shed 7 bases and J shed 3 bases, with 21 bases lying between them. The CDR3 totals 15 residues.

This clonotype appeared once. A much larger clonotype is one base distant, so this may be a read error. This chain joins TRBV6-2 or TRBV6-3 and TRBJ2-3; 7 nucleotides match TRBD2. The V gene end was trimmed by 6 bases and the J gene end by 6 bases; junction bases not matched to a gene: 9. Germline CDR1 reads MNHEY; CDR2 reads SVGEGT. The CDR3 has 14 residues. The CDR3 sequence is CASREAGAGDTQYF. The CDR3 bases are TGTGCCAGCAGAGAGGCGGGAGCGGGTGATACGCAGTATTTT.

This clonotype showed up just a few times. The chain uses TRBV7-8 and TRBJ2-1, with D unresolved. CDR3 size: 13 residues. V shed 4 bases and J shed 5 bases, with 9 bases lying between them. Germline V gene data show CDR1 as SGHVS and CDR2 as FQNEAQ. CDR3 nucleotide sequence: TGTGCCAGCAGCTCTACAAGAAACAATGAGCAGTTCTTC. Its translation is CASSSTRNNEQFF.

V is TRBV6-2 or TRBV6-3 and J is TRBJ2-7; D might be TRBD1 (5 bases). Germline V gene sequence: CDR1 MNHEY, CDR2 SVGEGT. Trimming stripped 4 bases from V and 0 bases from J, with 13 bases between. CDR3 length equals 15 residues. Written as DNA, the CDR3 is TGTGCCAGCAGTTCCCCAACAGGTACCTCCTACGAGCAGTACTTC. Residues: CASSSPTGTSYEQYF.